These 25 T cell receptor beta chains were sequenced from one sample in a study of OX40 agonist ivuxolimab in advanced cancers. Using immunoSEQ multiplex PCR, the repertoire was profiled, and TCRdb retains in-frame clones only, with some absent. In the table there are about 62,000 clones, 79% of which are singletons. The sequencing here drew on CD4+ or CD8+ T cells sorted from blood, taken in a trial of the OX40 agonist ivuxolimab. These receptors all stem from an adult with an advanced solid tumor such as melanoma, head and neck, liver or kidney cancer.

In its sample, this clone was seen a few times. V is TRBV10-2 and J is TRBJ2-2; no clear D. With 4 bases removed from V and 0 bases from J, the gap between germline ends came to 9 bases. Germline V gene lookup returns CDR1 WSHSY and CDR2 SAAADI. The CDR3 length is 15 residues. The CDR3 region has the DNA TGCGCCAGCAGTGGGGGTTACGCGAACACCGGGGAGCTGTTTTTT. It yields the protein CASSGGYANTGELFF.

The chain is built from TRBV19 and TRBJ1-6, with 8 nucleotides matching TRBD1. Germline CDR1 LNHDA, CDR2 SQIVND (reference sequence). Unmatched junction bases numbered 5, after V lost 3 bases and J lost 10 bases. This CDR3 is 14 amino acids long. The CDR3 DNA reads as TGTGCCAGTAGTATGCAGGGGGCACGGTCACCCCTCCACTTT. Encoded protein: CASSMQGARSPLHF.

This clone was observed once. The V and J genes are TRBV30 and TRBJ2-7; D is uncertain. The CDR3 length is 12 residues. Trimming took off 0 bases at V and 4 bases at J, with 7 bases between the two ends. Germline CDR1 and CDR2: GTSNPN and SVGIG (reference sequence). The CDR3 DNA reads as TGTGCCTGGAGTGTTTTCGTATACGAGCAGTACTTC. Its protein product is CAWSVFVYEQYF.

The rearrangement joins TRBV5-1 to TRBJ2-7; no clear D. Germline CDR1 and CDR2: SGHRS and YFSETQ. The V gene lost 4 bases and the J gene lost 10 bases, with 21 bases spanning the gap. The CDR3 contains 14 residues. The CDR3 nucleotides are TGCGCCAGCAGCCTAGAAGCCGAGCTTGAGCATCAGTACTTC. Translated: CASSLEAELEHQYF.

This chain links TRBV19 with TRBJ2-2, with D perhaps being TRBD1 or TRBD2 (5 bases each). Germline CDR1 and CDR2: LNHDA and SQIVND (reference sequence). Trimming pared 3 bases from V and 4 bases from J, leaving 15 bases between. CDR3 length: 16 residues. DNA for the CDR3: TGTGCCAGTAGTATCAGGGAGTGGTCGGGCACCGGGGAGCTGTTTTTT. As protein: CASSIREWSGTGELFF.

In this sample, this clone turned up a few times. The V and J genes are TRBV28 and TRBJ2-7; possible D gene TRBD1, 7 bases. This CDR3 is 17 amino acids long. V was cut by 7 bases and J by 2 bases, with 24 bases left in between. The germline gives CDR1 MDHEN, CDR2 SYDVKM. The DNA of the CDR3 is TGTGCCAGCACCCCCGGGAGCCCCCGACAGGGTCCCTACGAGCAGTACTTC. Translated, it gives CASTPGSPRQGPYEQYF.

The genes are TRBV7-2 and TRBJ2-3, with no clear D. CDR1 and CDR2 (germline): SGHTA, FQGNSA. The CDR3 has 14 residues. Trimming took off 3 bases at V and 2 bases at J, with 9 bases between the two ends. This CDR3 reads CASSLGGYTDTQYF. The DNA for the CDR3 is TGTGCCAGCAGCTTGGGTGGTTACACAGATACGCAGTATTTT. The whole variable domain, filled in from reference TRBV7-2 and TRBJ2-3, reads GAGVSQSPSNKVTEKGKDVELRCDPISGHTALYWYRQSLGQGLEFLIYFQGNSAPDKSGLPSDRFSAERTGGSVSTLTIQRTQQEDSAVYLCASSLGGYTDTQYFGPGTRLTVL.

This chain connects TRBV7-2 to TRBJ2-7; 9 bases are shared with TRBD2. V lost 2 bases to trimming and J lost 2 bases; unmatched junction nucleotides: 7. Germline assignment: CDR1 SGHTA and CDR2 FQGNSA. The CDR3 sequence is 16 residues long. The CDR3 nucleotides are TGTGCCAGCAGCTTAAGGTGGGCGGGAGGGCCCTACGAGCAGTACTTC. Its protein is CASSLRWAGGPYEQYF. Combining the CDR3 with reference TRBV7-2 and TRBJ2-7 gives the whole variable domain GAGVSQSPSNKVTEKGKDVELRCDPISGHTALYWYRQSLGQGLEFLIYFQGNSAPDKSGLPSDRFSAERTGGSVSTLTIQRTQQEDSAVYLCASSLRWAGGPYEQYFGPGTRLTVT.

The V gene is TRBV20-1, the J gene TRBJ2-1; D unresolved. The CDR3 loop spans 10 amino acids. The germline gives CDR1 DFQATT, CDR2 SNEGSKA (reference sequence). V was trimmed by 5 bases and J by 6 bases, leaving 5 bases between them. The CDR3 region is CSASSNEQFF. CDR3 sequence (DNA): TGCAGTGCTTCTAGCAATGAGCAGTTCTTC.

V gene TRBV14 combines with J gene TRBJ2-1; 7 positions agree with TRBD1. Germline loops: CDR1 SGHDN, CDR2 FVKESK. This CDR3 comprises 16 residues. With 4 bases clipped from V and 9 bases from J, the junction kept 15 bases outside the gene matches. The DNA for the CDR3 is TGTGCCAGCAGCCCGCCCCTTACAGGGGTGAAGTTTGAGCAGTTCTTC. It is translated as CASSPPLTGVKFEQFF.

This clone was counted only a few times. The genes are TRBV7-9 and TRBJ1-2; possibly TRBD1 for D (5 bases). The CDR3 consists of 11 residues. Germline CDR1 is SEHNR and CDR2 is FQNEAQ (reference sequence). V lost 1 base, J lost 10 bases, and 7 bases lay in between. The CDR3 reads CASSLGGLYTF. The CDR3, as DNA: TGTGCCAGCAGCTTAGGGGGCCTCTACACCTTC.

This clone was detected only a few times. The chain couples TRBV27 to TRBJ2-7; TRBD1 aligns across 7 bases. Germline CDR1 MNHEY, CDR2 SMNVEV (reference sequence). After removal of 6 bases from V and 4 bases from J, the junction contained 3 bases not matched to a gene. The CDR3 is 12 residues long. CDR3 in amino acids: CASSPTGYEQYF. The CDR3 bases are TGTGCCAGCAGCCCGACAGGGTACGAGCAGTACTTC.

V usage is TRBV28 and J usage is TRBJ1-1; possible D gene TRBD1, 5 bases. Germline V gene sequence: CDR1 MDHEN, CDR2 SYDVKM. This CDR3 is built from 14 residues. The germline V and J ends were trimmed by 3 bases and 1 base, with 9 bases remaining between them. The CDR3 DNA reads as TGTGCCAGCAGTTTGGGGGGTAAGAACACTGAAGCTTTCTTT. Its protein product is CASSLGGKNTEAFF.

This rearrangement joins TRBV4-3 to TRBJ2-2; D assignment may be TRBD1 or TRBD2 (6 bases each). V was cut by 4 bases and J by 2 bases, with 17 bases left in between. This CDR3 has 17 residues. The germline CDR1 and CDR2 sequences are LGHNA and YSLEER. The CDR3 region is CASSPLGGLANTGELFF. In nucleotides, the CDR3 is TGCGCCAGCAGCCCCCTAGGGGGGCTAGCCAACACCGGGGAGCTGTTTTTT.

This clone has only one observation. CDR3 amino acids: CASSAFSVDTQYF. CDR3 DNA: TGTGCCAGCAGCGCTTTTTCGGTAGATACGCAGTATTTT. The chain links TRBV9 to TRBJ2-3, with D unclear. Trimming shortened V by 3 bases and J by 5 bases, and 10 bases separated the two germline ends. This CDR3 region has 13 residues. CDR1 and CDR2 from the germline V gene are SGDLS and YYNGEE.

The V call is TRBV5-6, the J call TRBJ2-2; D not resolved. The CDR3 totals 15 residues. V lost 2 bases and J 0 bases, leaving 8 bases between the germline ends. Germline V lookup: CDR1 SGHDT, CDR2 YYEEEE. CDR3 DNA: TGTGCCAGCAGCTTCTTGGGGACGAACACCGGGGAGCTGTTTTTT. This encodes CASSFLGTNTGELFF.

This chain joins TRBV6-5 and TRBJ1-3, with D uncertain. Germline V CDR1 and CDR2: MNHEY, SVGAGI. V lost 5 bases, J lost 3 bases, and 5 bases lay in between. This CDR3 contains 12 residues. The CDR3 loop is CASSEFGNTIYF. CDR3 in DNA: TGTGCCAGCAGTGAATTTGGAAACACCATATATTTT.

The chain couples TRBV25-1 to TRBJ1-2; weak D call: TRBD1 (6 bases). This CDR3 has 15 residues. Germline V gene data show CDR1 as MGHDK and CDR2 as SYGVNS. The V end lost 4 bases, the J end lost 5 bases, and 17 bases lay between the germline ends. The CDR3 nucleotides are TGTGCCAGCAGTGCTGATCCGGGACACCAGTATGGCTACACCTTC. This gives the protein CASSADPGHQYGYTF.

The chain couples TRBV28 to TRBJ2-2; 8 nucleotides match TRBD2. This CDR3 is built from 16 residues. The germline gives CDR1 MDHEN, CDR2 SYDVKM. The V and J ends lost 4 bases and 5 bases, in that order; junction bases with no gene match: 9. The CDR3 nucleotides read TGTGCCAGCAGTTCACTAGCGGCAGAAGAAACCGGGGAGCTGTTTTTT. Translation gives CASSSLAAEETGELFF. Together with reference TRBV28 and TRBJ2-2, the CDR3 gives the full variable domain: DVKVTQSSRYLVKRTGEKVFLECVQDMDHENMFWYRQDPGLGLRLIYFSYDVKMKEKGDIPEGYSVSREKKERFSLILESASTNQTSMYLCASSSLAAEETGELFFGEGSRLTVL.

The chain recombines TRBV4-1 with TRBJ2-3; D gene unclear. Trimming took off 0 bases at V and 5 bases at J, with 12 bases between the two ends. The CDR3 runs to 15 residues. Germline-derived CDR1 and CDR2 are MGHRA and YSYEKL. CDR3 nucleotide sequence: TGCGCCAGCAGCCAAGAAGGTGTAAAGTTAGATACGCAGTATTTT. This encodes CASSQEGVKLDTQYF.

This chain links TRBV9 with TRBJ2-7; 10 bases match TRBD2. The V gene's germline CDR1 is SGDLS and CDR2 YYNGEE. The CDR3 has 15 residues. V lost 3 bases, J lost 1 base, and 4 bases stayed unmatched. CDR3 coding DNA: TGTGCCAGCAGCGGGGGAGCGGGAGGGTCCTACGAGCAGTACTTC. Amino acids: CASSGGAGGSYEQYF.

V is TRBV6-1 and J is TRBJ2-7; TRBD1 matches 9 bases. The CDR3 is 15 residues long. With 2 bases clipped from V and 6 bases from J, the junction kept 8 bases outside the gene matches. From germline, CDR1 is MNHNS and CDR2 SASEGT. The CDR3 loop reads CASSERRTGAAEQYF. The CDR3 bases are TGTGCCAGCAGTGAACGGCGGACAGGGGCGGCCGAGCAGTACTTC.

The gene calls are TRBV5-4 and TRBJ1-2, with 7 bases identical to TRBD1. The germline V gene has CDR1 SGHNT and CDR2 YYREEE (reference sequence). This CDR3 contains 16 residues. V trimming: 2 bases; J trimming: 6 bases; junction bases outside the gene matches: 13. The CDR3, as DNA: TGTGCCAGCAGCTTCTTGAGTCTAGGGGGCATAGATGGCTACACCTTC. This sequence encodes CASSFLSLGGIDGYTF.

This CDR3 is CASSPSGRSSYEQYF. As DNA, the CDR3 is TGTGCCAGCAGCCCTAGCGGGAGGAGCTCCTACGAGCAGTACTTC. This sequence joins TRBV14 and TRBJ2-7, with TRBD2 identical over 11 bases. Germline V CDR1 and CDR2: SGHDN, FVKESK. The CDR3 spans 15 residues. Germline trimming cut 4 bases from V and 0 bases from J; bases unmatched to any gene: 2.

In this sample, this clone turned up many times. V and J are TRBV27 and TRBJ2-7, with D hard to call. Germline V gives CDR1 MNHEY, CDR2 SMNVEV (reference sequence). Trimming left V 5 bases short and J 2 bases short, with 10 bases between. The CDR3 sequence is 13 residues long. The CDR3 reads CASSPQPPYEQYF. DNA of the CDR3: TGTGCCAGCAGTCCGCAGCCGCCCTACGAGCAGTACTTC.